These 29 T cell receptor beta chains were all obtained from the same sample, sequenced in a study of shared clonotypes between healthy human individuals. Sequenced by immunoSEQ multiplex PCR; TCRdb stores in-frame clones only, minus some. The sample has 2 million to 3 million clones, 93% seen once. The sequenced material came from naive CD4+ T cells from PBMCs. Specified subset: CD45RA+ positively selected. The receptors stem from a man aged 18 to 29 in good health. Some clones in this sample may be carry-over from other donors' samples.

The chain joins TRBV6-6 to TRBJ2-3; no definite D call. V lost 5 bases and J 2 bases, leaving 8 bases between the germline ends. Germline V gene sequence: CDR1 MNHNY, CDR2 SVGAGI (reference sequence). This CDR3 has 13 amino acids. Written as DNA, the CDR3 is TGTGCCAGCAGTCGCCCCGCCACAGATACGCAGTATTTT. Translating gives CASSRPATDTQYF.

Comment on this clone: Within the sample, other DNA sequences also encode this same CDR3. The chain couples TRBV6-1 to TRBJ1-3; D is unclear. The CDR3 contains 13 residues. Germline CDR1 MNHNS, CDR2 SASEGT. V lost 1 base, J lost 4 bases, and 5 bases lay in between. This chain's CDR3 is CASSEGTGNTIYF. CDR3 DNA: TGTGCCAGCAGTGAAGGGACGGGAAACACCATATATTTT.

Comment on this clone: Other DNA sequences in this specimen translate into the identical CDR3. The chain is built from TRBV30 and TRBJ1-5, with 7 bases identical to TRBD1. V gave up 2 bases and J gave up 6 bases; unmatched junction bases: 4. Germline CDR1 reads GTSNPN; CDR2 reads SVGIG (reference sequence). The CDR3 has 13 residues. CDR3 sequence: CAWSRTGTQPQHF. In DNA, the CDR3 is TGTGCCTGGAGTAGGACAGGTACTCAGCCCCAGCATTTT.

CDR3 DNA sequence: TGTGCCAGCAGCTTGGGCCCTCCAGGGACTGGAAACACCATATATTTT. Amino acid sequence: CASSLGPPGTGNTIYF. This rearrangement joins TRBV5-4 to TRBJ1-3; weak D call: TRBD1 (5 bases). The CDR3 length is 16 residues. Trimming took off 0 bases at V and 2 bases at J, with 12 bases between the two ends. CDR1 SGHNT and CDR2 YYREEE come from the germline V gene (reference sequence).

This clone appeared once. The J gene is TRBJ2-7, the V gene TRBV5-1; TRBD2 matches 7 bases. CDR3 length equals 16 residues. CDR1 and CDR2 (germline): SGHRS, YFSETQ. Trimming cost V 3 bases and J 2 bases; bases outside gene matches: 11. The CDR3 DNA follows: TGCGCCAGCAGCTCCCTTGCGGGAGTGGACCCCTACGAGCAGTACTTC. Residues: CASSSLAGVDPYEQYF.

The rearrangement joins TRBV10-3 to TRBJ2-5, with D tentatively TRBD1 (5 bases). CDR1 and CDR2 (germline): ENHRY, SYGVKD. V lost 6 bases to trimming and J lost 2 bases, with 10 bases between them. The CDR3 is made up of 13 amino acids. The DNA for the CDR3 is TGTGCCATCAGGGGCCGACAGCAAGAGACCCAGTACTTC. Translated: CAIRGRQQETQYF.

The rearrangement joins TRBV11-1 to TRBJ2-3; D is unclear. The CDR3 covers 14 residues. Germline V gene lookup returns CDR1 SGHAT and CDR2 FQDESV (reference sequence). Trimming cost V 5 bases and J 6 bases, with 15 bases left between them. The CDR3 DNA is TGTGCCAGCAGCCCCAAGGAAAATAGGGATACGCAGTATTTT. It is translated as CASSPKENRDTQYF.

Concerning this clone itself: Other DNA sequences from this sample encode an identical CDR3 as well. The chain couples TRBV18 to TRBJ2-1; 9 nucleotides agree with TRBD1. V lost 3 bases to trimming and J lost 6 bases; unmatched junction nucleotides: 3. The germline V gene has CDR1 KGHSH and CDR2 LQKENI. The CDR3 extends over 14 amino acids. The CDR3 is CASSPGQGFNEQFF. Here the CDR3 DNA reads TGTGCCAGCTCACCGGGACAGGGTTTCAATGAGCAGTTCTTC. The full variable domain, in which reference TRBV18 and TRBJ2-1 provide the parts outside the CDR3, is NAGVMQNPRHLVRRRGQEARLRCSPMKGHSHVYWYRQLPEEGLKFMVYLQKENIIDESGMPKERFSAEFPKEGPSILRIQQVVRGDSAAYFCASSPGQGFNEQFFGPGTRLTVL.

The chain's CDR3 is CASGLVLGMRQTNTEAFF. The DNA for the CDR3 is TGTGCTAGTGGTTTGGTACTGGGAATGAGACAAACGAACACTGAAGCTTTCTTT. The chain joins TRBV12-5 to TRBJ1-1; D not resolved. The germline V gene encodes CDR1 LGHNT and CDR2 FRNRAP. CDR3 size: 18 residues. Between the trimmed V and J ends, which lost 0 bases and 1 base, there was a span of 18 bases.

The chain couples TRBV19 to TRBJ1-3, with 7 bases identical to TRBD1. The CDR3 loop spans 18 amino acids. Unmatched junction bases numbered 14, after V lost 6 bases and J lost 0 bases. The germline CDR1 and CDR2 sequences are LNHDA and SQIVND (reference sequence). The CDR3 DNA follows: TGTGCCAGTAGAGCCGGGACAGCAAAGGTCACCTCTGGAAACACCATATATTTT. This codes for CASRAGTAKVTSGNTIYF.

The chain is built from TRBV7-3 and TRBJ2-3; 7 bases are shared with TRBD2. Per the germline V gene, CDR1 is SGHTA and CDR2 is FQGTGA. The J segment lost 0 bases and the V segment lost 2 bases, leaving 2 bases of the junction unmatched. The CDR3 contains 15 residues. The CDR3 sequence is CASSLPGGSTDTQYF. DNA of the CDR3: TGTGCCAGCAGCTTACCCGGGGGGAGCACAGATACGCAGTATTTT.

V and J are TRBV5-1 and TRBJ2-7; D gene uncertain. The germline CDR1 and CDR2 sequences are SGHRS and YFSETQ. This CDR3 spans 14 amino acids. Trimming left V 0 bases short and J 5 bases short, with 12 bases between. The CDR3 DNA follows: TGCGCCAGCAGCTTGGCTGCTGGCGGTAACGAGCAGTACTTC. This translates into CASSLAAGGNEQYF.

This rearrangement joins TRBV29-1 to TRBJ1-2; D unclear. The CDR3 spans 12 residues. Germline-derived CDR1 and CDR2 are SQVTM and ANQGSEA. V lost 3 bases and J lost 0, with 5 bases in between. CDR3 bases: TGCAGCGTTGAGCAGACTAACTATGGCTACACCTTC. Amino acids: CSVEQTNYGYTF.

The chain carries TRBV6-5 and TRBJ2-2; 7 nucleotides line up with TRBD2. CDR1 is MNHEY, CDR2 SVGAGI, per germline. The trim removed 7 bases at V and 2 bases at J, leaving 4 bases unmatched. CDR3 length equals 14 residues. Here the CDR3 reads CASTASGNTGELFF. The CDR3 DNA reads as TGTGCCAGCACAGCTAGCGGAAACACCGGGGAGCTGTTTTTT.

The genes are TRBV6-5 and TRBJ1-5; 7 nucleotides align to TRBD1. V trimming: 5 bases; J trimming: 1 base; junction bases outside the gene matches: 5. The CDR3 is 15 amino acids. Germline loops: CDR1 MNHEY, CDR2 SVGAGI. CDR3 in amino acids: CASSRGTESNQPQHF. CDR3 in DNA: TGTGCCAGCAGTCGTGGGACAGAGAGCAATCAGCCCCAGCATTTT.

The chain is built from TRBV7-9 and TRBJ2-1, with a weak D call TRBD2 (6 bases). V was trimmed by 1 base and J by 9 bases, leaving 13 bases between them. Looked up from germline, CDR1 is SEHNR and CDR2 is FQNEAQ (reference sequence). The CDR3 runs to 14 residues. For the CDR3, the DNA is TGTGCCAGCAGCTTAGTCCTAGCGTCGGTTGAGCAGTTCTTC. This codes for CASSLVLASVEQFF. The full variable domain, its missing parts supplied by reference TRBV7-9 and TRBJ2-1, is DTGVSQNPRHKITKRGQNVTFRCDPISEHNRLYWYRQTLGQGPEFLTYFQNEAQLEKSRLLSDRFSAERPKGSFSTLEIQRTEQGDSAMYLCASSLVLASVEQFFGPGTRLTVL.

V and J are TRBV18 and TRBJ2-7; the D gene is possibly TRBD1 (6 bases). The CDR3 is made up of 14 amino acids. V dropped 3 bases and J dropped 3 bases, with 12 bases sitting between them. Germline CDR1 is KGHSH and CDR2 is LQKENI. CDR3 in amino acids: CASSPDAGVYEQYF. CDR3 DNA sequence: TGTGCCAGCTCACCGGACGCAGGGGTCTACGAGCAGTACTTC. The whole variable domain, filled in from reference TRBV18 and TRBJ2-7, reads NAGVMQNPRHLVRRRGQEARLRCSPMKGHSHVYWYRQLPEEGLKFMVYLQKENIIDESGMPKERFSAEFPKEGPSILRIQQVVRGDSAAYFCASSPDAGVYEQYFGPGTRLTVT.

On this clone itself: A junction boundary mismatches the germline segment, possibly from a read error. V gene TRBV9 combines with J gene TRBJ2-7; the D gene is possibly TRBD2 (6 bases). Looked up from germline, CDR1 is SGDLS and CDR2 is YYNGEE. The CDR3 totals 16 residues. CDR3 DNA: TGTGCCAGCAGCGTCTACCCCGTGGGAGGCTCCGACGAGCAGTACTTC. This translates into CASSVYPVGGSDEQYF.

This chain joins TRBV28 and TRBJ2-2; 9 nucleotides match TRBD1. Looked up from germline, CDR1 is MDHEN and CDR2 is SYDVKM. Trimming removed 6 bases from V and 1 base from J; junction bases left unmatched: 6. The CDR3 covers 16 residues. The CDR3 bases are TGTGCCAGCAGATCTCCGGGACAGGGGAACACCGGGGAGCTGTTTTTT. Translated: CASRSPGQGNTGELFF. Using reference TRBV28 and TRBJ2-2 for the parts outside the CDR3, the full variable domain is DVKVTQSSRYLVKRTGEKVFLECVQDMDHENMFWYRQDPGLGLRLIYFSYDVKMKEKGDIPEGYSVSREKKERFSLILESASTNQTSMYLCASRSPGQGNTGELFFGEGSRLTVL.

V and J are TRBV29-1 and TRBJ2-5, with 10 bases aligning to TRBD1. V lost 2 bases to trimming and J lost 3 bases; unmatched junction nucleotides: 3. The CDR3 covers 14 residues. Germline CDR1 and CDR2: SQVTM and ANQGSEA. The CDR3 spells CSVEFGTGEETQYF. The CDR3 bases are TGCAGCGTTGAATTCGGGACAGGGGAAGAGACCCAGTACTTC.

The chain has TRBV6-6 and TRBJ1-1, with no clear D. Per the germline V gene, CDR1 is MNHNY and CDR2 is SVGAGI (reference sequence). This CDR3 is 13 amino acids long. V gave up 5 bases and J gave up 1 base, with 8 bases separating them. The CDR3 sequence: CASSRGRNTEAFF. In DNA form, the CDR3 reads TGTGCCAGCAGTCGCGGGAGGAACACTGAAGCTTTCTTT.

The J gene is TRBJ1-3, the V gene TRBV6-5, with no clear D. Trimming removed 4 bases at V and 7 bases at J, with 14 bases between. In germline, CDR1 is MNHEY, CDR2 SVGAGI. The CDR3 contains 14 residues. The CDR3 sequence: CASSSPGPGNTIYF. The CDR3 nucleotides are TGTGCCAGCAGTTCGCCCGGCCCCGGTAACACCATATATTTT.

The chain joins TRBV5-5 to TRBJ1-3; D unclear. The CDR3 spans 16 residues. Trimming removed 1 base at V and 0 bases at J, with 11 bases between. Germline assignment: CDR1 SGHKS and CDR2 YYEKEE (reference sequence). The CDR3, as DNA: TGTGCCAGCAGCTTGTTGGTCAGTAGCTCTGGAAACACCATATATTTT. Its translation is CASSLLVSSSGNTIYF.

Worth noting for this clone: At the DNA level, this CDR3 is encoded by other sequences in the same sample as well. This chain connects TRBV7-3 to TRBJ2-5; 13 bases line up with TRBD2. Germline lookup yields CDR1 SGHTA and CDR2 FQGTGA. The CDR3 sequence is 15 residues long. Trimming at V came to 6 bases and at J to 5 bases, leaving 6 bases not matched to a gene. The DNA of the CDR3 is TGTGCCAGCAGTCTTGGACTAGCGGGAGTGGAGACCCAGTACTTC. Its protein is CASSLGLAGVETQYF.

The chain links TRBV18 to TRBJ2-2, with D perhaps TRBD2 (6 bases). CDR3 size: 17 residues. Germline V gene lookup returns CDR1 KGHSH and CDR2 LQKENI. The V and J ends lost 1 base and 2 bases respectively, with 14 bases between them. The chain's CDR3 is CASSPLGSSVNTGELFF. CDR3 in DNA: TGTGCCAGCTCACCACTCGGGAGTTCGGTTAACACCGGGGAGCTGTTTTTT.

The J gene is TRBJ1-2, the V gene TRBV28, with no clear D. The CDR3 is 14 amino acids. Trimming took off 11 bases at V and 3 bases at J, with 19 bases between the two ends. CDR1 and CDR2 from the germline V gene are MDHEN and SYDVKM. The CDR3 is CAAREGKFYYGYTF. In DNA form, the CDR3 reads TGTGCCGCAAGGGAGGGCAAGTTCTACTATGGCTACACCTTC.

The J gene is TRBJ1-2, the V gene TRBV7-2, with TRBD1 matching 7 bases. The CDR3 is 14 residues long. V gave up 5 bases and J gave up 5 bases; unmatched junction bases: 8. Per germline, CDR1 SGHTA and CDR2 FQGNSA. CDR3 residues: CASSSGTASYGYTF. The CDR3 DNA reads TGTGCCAGCAGCAGCGGGACAGCATCATATGGCTACACCTTC.

V and J are TRBV5-8 and TRBJ1-4; no clear D gene. This CDR3 is 15 amino acids long. Trimming shortened V by 4 bases and J by 0 bases, and 10 bases separated the two germline ends. The germline V gene encodes CDR1 SGHTS and CDR2 YDEGEE. CDR3: CASSRTTATNEKLFF. The CDR3 coding sequence is TGTGCCAGCAGCCGTACAACCGCAACTAATGAAAAACTGTTTTTT.

The rearrangement links TRBV6-1 to TRBJ2-7; D not certain. The CDR3 extends over 12 amino acids. V was trimmed by 7 bases and J by 0 bases, leaving 7 bases between them. Germline CDR1 reads MNHNS; CDR2 reads SASEGT. CDR3 nucleotide sequence: TGTGCCAGCACCCAGCTCTCCTACGAGCAGTACTTC. Residues: CASTQLSYEQYF.